This T cell receptor (beta chain) is from a study of regulatory T cells in long-lasting Graves disease. Study context: Treatment with antithyroid drugs for over 5 years, together with positive TSH receptor antibodies, meant persistent Graves' disease. General study results and limits: Persistent Graves' disease cases displayed lower TCR diversity than newly diagnosed ones.

Construction of the TCR beta libraries employed iRepertoire HTBI primers in conjunction with Arm-PCR of CDR3 regions. MiXCR, run by TCRdb on the multiplex PCR reads, gives a single entry per CDR3 protein. Of about 470,000 distinct CDR3 sequences listed, roughly 21% were seen once; the top ten hold around 7%. Described time point: persistent/refractory GD, antithyroid drugs over 5 years with positive TRAb. Making the TCR library involved RNA that had been extracted from PBMCs. EDTA tubes collected nine milliliters of peripheral blood. Regarding this clonotype: Its antigen is as yet unknown. A much larger clone differs by one base, so this may be a read error.

The CDR3 extends over 17 amino acids. CDR1 SEHNR and CDR2 FQNEAQ come from the germline V gene (reference sequence). The chain recombines TRBV7-9 with TRBJ2-7; 10 bases agree with TRBD2. The material sequenced was peripheral blood mononuclear cells (PBMCs), taken when the disease was refractory, from a patient treated with antithyroid drugs. The sequence was obtained from a female donor with Graves disease. CDR3 protein: CTSSSSYTSGVTYEQYF. The CDR3 DNA reads TGTACCAGCAGCTCAAGCTACACTAGCGGGGTTACCTACGAGCAGTACTTC.